This TCR beta chain was sequenced in a study of cytomegalovirus exposure and HLA in healthy donors. Study overall: There were 90 million to 140 million unique TCR beta sequences, drawn from 200 million or so T cells, in an earlier analysis. Counted in an early data release were 85 million or so unique TCRs from HLA-typed donors. General observations from the study: The study carried out a later analysis of TCR beta sequences. It associated approximately 15,000 of them with specific HLA alleles at a false discovery rate of 0.05.

Trimming took 2 bases from V and 4 from J; bases not matched to a gene: 3. Looked up from germline, CDR1 is KGHSH and CDR2 is LQKENI. The CDR3 length is 15 residues. 60 Vbeta and 13 Jbeta primers were used in PCR. Libraries were prepared by immunoSEQ multiplex PCR; TCRdb keeps only in-frame clonotypes and omits some of them. The sample yields around 220,000 clones, 65% to 80% seen once. Healthy people donating bone marrow made up the donors. This clone showed up just a few times. Its antigen is unknown. This clonotype originated in a man aged 40-50 years in good health and CMV-seronegative. The sample taken for sequencing was PBMCs. The chain has TRBV18 and TRBJ2-1, with 9 bases that match TRBD2. CDR3 loop: CASSPATSGYNEQFF. Here the CDR3 DNA reads TGTGCCAGCTCACCAGCGACTAGCGGTTACAATGAGCAGTTCTTC.